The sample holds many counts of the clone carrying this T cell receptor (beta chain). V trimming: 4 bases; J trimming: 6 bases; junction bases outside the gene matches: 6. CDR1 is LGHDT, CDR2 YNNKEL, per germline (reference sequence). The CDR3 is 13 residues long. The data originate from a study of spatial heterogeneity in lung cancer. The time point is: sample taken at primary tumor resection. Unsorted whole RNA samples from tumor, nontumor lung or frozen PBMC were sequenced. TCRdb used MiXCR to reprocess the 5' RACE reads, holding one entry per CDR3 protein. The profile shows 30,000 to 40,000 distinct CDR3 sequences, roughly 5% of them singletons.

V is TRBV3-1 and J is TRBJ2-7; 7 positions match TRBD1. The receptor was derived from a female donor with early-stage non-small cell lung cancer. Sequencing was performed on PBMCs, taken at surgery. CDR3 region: CASSLDRYAEQYF. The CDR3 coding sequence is TGTGCCAGCAGCCTGGACAGGTACGCCGAGCAGTACTTC.